This TCR beta chain was identified in a study of fetal regulatory T cell absence and autoimmunity. In this sample, this clone turned up a few times. Sequencing used immunoSEQ multiplex PCR; TCRdb keeps in-frame clones, though not all of them. The table records about 95,000 clones, about two thirds of them present only once. Germline CDR1 reads MNHEY; CDR2 reads SMNVEV (reference sequence). The ends lost 0 bases at V and 6 bases at J; junction bases unmatched: 6. The CDR3 is 15 amino acids. The sample consisted of pancreas tissue. The receptor was isolated from a male donor with IPEX syndrome. The chain joins TRBV27 to TRBJ2-7; 9 bases line up with TRBD2. In DNA form, the CDR3 reads TGTGCCAGCAGTTTATCCGCTAGCGGGACCGGCGAGCAGTACTTC. Its protein is CASSLSASGTGEQYF.